This TCR beta chain came from a study of T cell responses to AZD1222 COVID-19 vaccine. Germline V gives CDR1 SEHNR, CDR2 FQNEAQ (reference sequence). The CDR3 covers 17 residues. Trimming took 3 bases from V and 5 from J; bases not matched to a gene: 9. Findings and limits, study-wide: There were mostly white British donors and more females than males, and clonal diversity was possibly underestimated. Reports say nearly half of spike-specific TCRs go after unmutated variant regions.

A word on this clone: Its antigen is unidentified.

The protocol was immunoSEQ multiplex PCR, while the TCRdb copy is restricted to in-frame clones and leaves out a portion. Of roughly 130,000 clones in the sample, about 90% were seen once. The TCR was taken from an adult who received the MenACWY meningococcal vaccine as a control. The V gene is TRBV7-9, the J gene TRBJ2-2; TRBD1 matches at 10 bases. The sample consisted of peripheral blood, taken 28 days after the second dose of the MenACWY control vaccine. In DNA form, the CDR3 reads TGTGCCAGCAGCTTCGGATTTGGGGACAGGGGAACCGGGGAGCTGTTTTTT. Protein sequence: CASSFGFGDRGTGELFF.